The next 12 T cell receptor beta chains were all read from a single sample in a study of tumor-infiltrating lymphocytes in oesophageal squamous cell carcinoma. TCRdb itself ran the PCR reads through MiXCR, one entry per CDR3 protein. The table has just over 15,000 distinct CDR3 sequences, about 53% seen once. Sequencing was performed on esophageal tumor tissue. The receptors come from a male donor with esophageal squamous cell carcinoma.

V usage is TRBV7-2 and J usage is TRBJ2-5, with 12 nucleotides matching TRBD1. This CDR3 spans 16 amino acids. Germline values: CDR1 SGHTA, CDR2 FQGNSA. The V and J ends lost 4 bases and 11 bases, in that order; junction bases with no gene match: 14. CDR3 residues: CASSSGTGGFFNEQYF. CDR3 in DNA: TGTGCCAGCAGCTCGGGGACAGGGGGCTTTTTCAATGAGCAGTACTTC.

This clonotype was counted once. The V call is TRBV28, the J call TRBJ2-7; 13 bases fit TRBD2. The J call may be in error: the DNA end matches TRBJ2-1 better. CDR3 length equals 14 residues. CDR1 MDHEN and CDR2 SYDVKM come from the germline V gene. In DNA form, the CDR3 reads TGTGCCAGCAGTAGGACTAGCGGGAGTTATGAGCAGTTCTTC. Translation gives CASSRTSGSYEQFF.

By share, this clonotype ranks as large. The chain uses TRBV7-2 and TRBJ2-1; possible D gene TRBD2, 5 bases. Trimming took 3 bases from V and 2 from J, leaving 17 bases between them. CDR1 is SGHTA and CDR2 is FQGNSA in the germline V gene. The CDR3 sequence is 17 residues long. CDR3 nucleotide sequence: TGTGCCAGCAGCTTGGAAAGGACTTACCCGCCCTACAATGAGCAGTTCTTC. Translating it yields CASSLERTYPPYNEQFF. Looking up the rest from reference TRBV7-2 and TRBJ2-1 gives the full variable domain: GAGVSQSPSNKVTEKGKDVELRCDPISGHTALYWYRQSLGQGLEFLIYFQGNSAPDKSGLPSDRFSAERTGGSVSTLTIQRTQQEDSAVYLCASSLERTYPPYNEQFFGPGTRLTVL.

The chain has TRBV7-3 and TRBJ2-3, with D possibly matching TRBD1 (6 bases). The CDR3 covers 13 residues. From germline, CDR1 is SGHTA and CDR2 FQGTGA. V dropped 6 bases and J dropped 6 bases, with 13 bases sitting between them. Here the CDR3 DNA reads TGTGCCAGCAGGGCCCGGACAGCCGATACGCAGTATTTT. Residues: CASRARTADTQYF.

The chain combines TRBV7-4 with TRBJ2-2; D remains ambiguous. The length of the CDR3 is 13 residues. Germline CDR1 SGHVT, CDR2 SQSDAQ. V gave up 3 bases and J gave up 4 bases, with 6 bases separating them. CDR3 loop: CASSFLSTGELFF. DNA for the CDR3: TGTGCCAGCAGCTTTCTGAGCACCGGGGAGCTGTTTTTT.

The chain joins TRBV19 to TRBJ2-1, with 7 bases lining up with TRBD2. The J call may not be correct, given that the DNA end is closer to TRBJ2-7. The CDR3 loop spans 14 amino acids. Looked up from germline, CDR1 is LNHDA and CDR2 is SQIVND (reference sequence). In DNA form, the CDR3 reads TGTGCCAGTAGTATGGGCGGGAGCAGGGACGAGCAGTACTTC. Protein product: CASSMGGSRDEQYF.

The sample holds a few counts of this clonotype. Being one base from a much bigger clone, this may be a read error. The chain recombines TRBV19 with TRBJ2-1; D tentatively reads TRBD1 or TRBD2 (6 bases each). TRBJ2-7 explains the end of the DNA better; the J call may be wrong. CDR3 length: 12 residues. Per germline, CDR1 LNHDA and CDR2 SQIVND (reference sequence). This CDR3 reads CASSMGGNEQYF. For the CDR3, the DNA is TGTGCCAGTAGTATGGGGGGCAATGAGCAGTACTTC.

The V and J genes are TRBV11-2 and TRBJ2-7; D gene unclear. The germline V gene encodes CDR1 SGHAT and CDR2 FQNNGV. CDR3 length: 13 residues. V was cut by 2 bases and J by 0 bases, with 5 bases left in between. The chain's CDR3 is CASSLTLSYEQYF. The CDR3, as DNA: TGTGCCAGCAGCTTAACGCTCTCCTACGAGCAGTACTTC. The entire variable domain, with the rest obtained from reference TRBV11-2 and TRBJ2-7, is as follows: EAGVAQSPRYKIIEKRQSVAFWCNPISGHATLYWYQQILGQGPKLLIQFQNNGVVDDSQLPKDRFSAERLKGVDSTLKIQPAKLEDSAVYLCASSLTLSYEQYFGPGTRLTVT.

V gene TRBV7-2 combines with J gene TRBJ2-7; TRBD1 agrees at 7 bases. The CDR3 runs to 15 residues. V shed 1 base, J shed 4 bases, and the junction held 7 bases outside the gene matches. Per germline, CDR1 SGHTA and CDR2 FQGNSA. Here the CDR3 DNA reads TGTGCCAGCAGCTTAGGGGGGACAGCCGGTTACGAGCAGTACTTC. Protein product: CASSLGGTAGYEQYF.

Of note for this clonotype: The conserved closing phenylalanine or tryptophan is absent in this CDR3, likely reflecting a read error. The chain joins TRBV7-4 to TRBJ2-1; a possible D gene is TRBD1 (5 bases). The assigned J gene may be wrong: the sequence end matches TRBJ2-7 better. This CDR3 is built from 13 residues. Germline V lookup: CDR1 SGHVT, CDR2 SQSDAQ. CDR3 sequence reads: CASSPRGPYEQYS. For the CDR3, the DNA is TGTGCCAGCAGCCCAAGGGGTCCGTACGAGCAGTACTCC.

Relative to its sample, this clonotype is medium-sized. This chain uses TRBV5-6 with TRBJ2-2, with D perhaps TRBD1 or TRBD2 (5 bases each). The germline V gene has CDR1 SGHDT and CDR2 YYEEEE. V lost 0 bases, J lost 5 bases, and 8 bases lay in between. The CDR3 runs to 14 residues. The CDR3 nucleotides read TGTGCCAGCAGCTTGGGGGGGTGGACCGGGGAGCTGTTTTTT. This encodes CASSLGGWTGELFF.

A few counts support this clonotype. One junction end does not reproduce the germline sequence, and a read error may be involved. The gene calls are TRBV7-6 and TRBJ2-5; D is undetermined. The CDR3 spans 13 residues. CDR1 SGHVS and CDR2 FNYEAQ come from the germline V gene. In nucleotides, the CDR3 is TGTGCTAGCAGCACCCGAACAGAAGAGACCCAGTACTTC. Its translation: CASSTRTEETQYF.